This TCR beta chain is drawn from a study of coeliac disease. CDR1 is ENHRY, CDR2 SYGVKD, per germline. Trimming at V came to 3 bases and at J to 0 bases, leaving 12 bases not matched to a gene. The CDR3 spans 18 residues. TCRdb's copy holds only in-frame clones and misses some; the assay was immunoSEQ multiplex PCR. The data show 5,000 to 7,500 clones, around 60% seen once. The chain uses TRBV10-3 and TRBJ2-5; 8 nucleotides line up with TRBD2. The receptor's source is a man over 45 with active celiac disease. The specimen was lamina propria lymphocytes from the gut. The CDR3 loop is CAISDVLAGLMYQETQYF. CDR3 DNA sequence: TGTGCCATCAGTGACGTCCTAGCGGGTCTTATGTACCAAGAGACCCAGTACTTC.